This is a list of T cell receptor beta chains from one sample in a study of blood T cell repertoires in COVID-19. TCRdb's copy holds only in-frame clones and misses some; the assay was immunoSEQ multiplex PCR. Counted here are approximately 97,000 clones, 60% to 80% occurring once; the ten biggest clones make up around 9.6%. Sequenced input: peripheral blood. The receptors were sampled from a man aged 55 to 70 with active or convalescent COVID-19. Both conserved end residues are part of each CDR3. A D gene is named only where the DNA matches it firmly. Expanded clones get a size class; other rows say once, few or many, or leave the size out.

clone size	D gene	CDR3 length	V gene	J gene	CDR3 protein	CDR3 DNA
-	-	16	TRBV28	TRBJ2-1	CASSTEGSHSYNEQFF	TGTGCCAGCAGTACGGAGGGGAGCCACTCCTACAATGAGCAGTTCTTC
-	TRBD2	16	TRBV9	TRBJ2-3	CASSDGLAGGVDTQYF	TGTGCCAGCAGTGACGGACTAGCGGGAGGGGTAGATACGCAGTATTTT
-	-	17	TRBV3-1/TRBV3-2	TRBJ2-3	CASSQDPYSLRTDTQYF	TGTGCCAGCAGCCAAGATCCTTACAGCCTTCGCACAGATACGCAGTATTTT
-	-	13	TRBV11-2	TRBJ2-5	CASSLQVRETQYF	TGTGCCAGCAGCTTACAGGTCCGGGAGACCCAGTACTTC
-	-	14	TRBV20-1	TRBJ2-1	CSASMAGSYNEQFF	TGCAGTGCTAGTATGGCTGGCTCCTACAATGAGCAGTTCTTC
once	-	12	TRBV5-1	TRBJ1-3	CASSLSGNTIYF	TGCGCCAGCAGCCTCTCCGGAAACACCATATATTTT
-	TRBD1	14	TRBV6-5	TRBJ1-2	CASSKNRGYYGYTF	TGTGCCAGCAGTAAAAACAGGGGTTACTATGGCTACACCTTC
-	-	14	TRBV5-1	TRBJ1-5	CASSLTGQGQPQHF	TGCGCCAGCAGCTTGACAGGGCAGGGTCAGCCCCAGCATTTT
-	TRBD1	16	TRBV6-5	TRBJ1-4	CASSYSGGQGQEKLFF	TGTGCCAGCAGTTACTCGGGGGGACAGGGGCAAGAAAAACTGTTTTTT
-	TRBD2	18	TRBV19	TRBJ2-3	CASSDPRLAGGGTDTQYF	TGTGCCAGTAGTGACCCCCGACTAGCGGGAGGAGGAACAGATACGCAGTATTTT
-	-	12	TRBV29-1	TRBJ1-1	CSVEMGADKAFF	TGCAGCGTTGAGATGGGGGCTGATAAAGCTTTCTTT
-	-	16	TRBV6-6	TRBJ1-2	CASSSDGFPGNYGYTF	TGTGCCAGCAGTTCCGATGGGTTCCCGGGGAACTATGGCTACACCTTC
-	TRBD2	18	TRBV10-3	TRBJ2-1	CAISETIGTRSSYNEQFF	TGTGCCATCAGTGAAACGATCGGGACTAGGAGTTCCTACAATGAGCAGTTCTTC
-	-	17	TRBV6-1	TRBJ2-1	CASSATSTRGPHNEQFF	TGTGCCAGCAGTGCAACTAGCACCCGAGGGCCCCACAATGAGCAGTTCTTC
-	TRBD2	19	TRBV24-1	TRBJ2-1	CATSDRGGSGEGWRNEQFF	TGTGCCACCAGTGATCGCGGTGGTAGCGGGGAGGGGTGGCGCAATGAGCAGTTCTTC
-	TRBD1	12	TRBV7-9	TRBJ1-5	CASSRGQEPQHF	TGTGCCAGCAGCCGAGGACAGGAGCCCCAGCATTTT
-	-	13	TRBV29-1	TRBJ2-2	CSVQQHNTGELFF	TGCAGCGTCCAACAACATAACACCGGGGAGCTGTTTTTT
few	-	15	TRBV9	TRBJ2-5	CASSVAGLEGETQYF	TGTGCCAGCAGCGTAGCGGGCTTGGAGGGGGAGACCCAGTACTTC